Described below is a single TCR beta chain sequence and its context. Measured with immunoSEQ multiplex PCR; TCRdb has only the in-frame clones, and not every one. The sample yields approximately 83,000 clones, 70% to 90% seen once. This entry belongs to a study of blood T cell repertoires in COVID-19. Study-wide background: Samples of COVID-19 (acute and convalescent) were obtained from the United States, Italy and Spain.

Germline lookup yields CDR1 MNHEY and CDR2 SVGAGI. V dropped 5 bases and J dropped 0 bases, with 14 bases sitting between them. The CDR3 has 15 residues. The rearrangement uses TRBV6-5 and TRBJ2-7; D might be TRBD1 (6 bases). This TCR was recovered from a man aged 50 to 59 with acute or convalescent COVID-19. The sequenced sample was peripheral blood. The DNA of the CDR3 is TGTGCCAGCAGTCCCTCGGCAGGGGCCTCCTACGAGCAGTACTTC. Translating it yields CASSPSAGASYEQYF.